This record concerns one T cell receptor (delta chain) sequence. Its antigen is currently unknown. This probably arose from a read error, given a far larger clone one base away. This CDR3 is also generated by other DNA sequences in the sample. Bulk repertoires came from Vgamma9/Vdelta2+ or Vdelta2-negative gammadelta T cells flow-sorted from PBMC. The sample belongs to a study of γδ T cells in repeated Plasmodium falciparum infection. The overall study: The natural-infection arm compared Malian children under seasonal malaria with matched Australian children. Malian gammadelta TCRs were studied during no-transmission periods and across acute malaria episodes.

Both TRG and TRD chains were sequenced from each sorted sample. TCRdb fed the multiplex PCR reads into CATT to redo clone calling. The sample contains tens of thousands of delta-chain clones, less than 1% of which appear only once. Overall study findings and caveats: Malian donors came from one small rural village, predominantly one ethnic group.

Looked up from germline, CDR1 is TSWWSYY and CDR2 is QGS. This CDR3 is 13 amino acids long. The specimen was gamma-delta T cells from blood. The chain employs TRDV1 and TRDJ1; D unclear. The clonotype was recovered from a pool of human donors (malaria-infected and uninfected, not separated). The CDR3 reads CALVGRATDKLIF. The CDR3, as DNA: TGTGCTCTTGTAGGTAGGGCCACCGATAAACTAATCTTT.